These T cell receptor beta chains were read from a single sample in a study of vaccination effects on CD4 cells after COVID-19. Using immunoSEQ multiplex PCR, the repertoire was profiled, and TCRdb retains in-frame clones only, with some absent. The sample comprises about 20,000 clones, 60% to 80% of which are singletons, and around a sixth rests with the top ten. For these TCRs, the target antigens are not known. The material sequenced was CD4+ T cells from PBMCs cultured with SARS-CoV-2 spike peptides, taken before COVID-19 vaccination. The receptors shown here come from a human donor who had a prior SARS-CoV-2 infection. The CDR3 runs from the conserved cysteine through the conserved F or W. A D gene is named only where the DNA matches it firmly. Expanded clones get a size class; other rows say once, few or many, or leave the size out.

D	length	size	V	J	DNA	CDR3
TRBD1	16	few	TRBV5-1	TRBJ2-1	TGCGCCAGCAGCCTGGGCCCCGACAGGGTGGGCAATGAGCAGTTCTTC	CASSLGPDRVGNEQFF
-	15	-	TRBV7-9	TRBJ2-3	TGTGCCAGCAGTACCGTGGGGCTCGGCACAGATACGCAGTATTTT	CASSTVGLGTDTQYF
-	16	-	TRBV6-6	TRBJ2-4	TGTGCCAGCAGTTTTTCAGCGCGGGTAGCCAAAAACATTCAGTACTTC	CASSFSARVAKNIQYF
-	16	-	TRBV7-2	TRBJ2-1	TGTGCCAGCAGCTTAGGTACAATACAATTGGATGGTGAGCAGTTCTTC	CASSLGTIQLDGEQFF
-	15	-	TRBV7-6	TRBJ2-3	TGTGCCAGCAGCTGGACAAGCTCTAGCACAGATACGCAGTATTTT	CASSWTSSSTDTQYF
-	11	-	TRBV30	TRBJ2-5	TGTGCCTGGGGGACAACGGAGACCCAGTACTTC	CAWGTTETQYF
-	14	few	TRBV7-2	TRBJ2-1	TGTGCCAGCAGCCCGACCTCCAACCGCAATGAGCAGTTCTTC	CASSPTSNRNEQFF
TRBD2	16	-	TRBV19	TRBJ2-1	TGTGCCAGTAGTCGAGCGGGGATAAGCTCCTACAATGAGCAGTTCTTC	CASSRAGISSYNEQFF
-	12	-	TRBV12-3/TRBV12-4	TRBJ1-4	TGTGCCAGCAGCCGGAGGAGGGAAAAACTGTTTTTT	CASSRRREKLFF
TRBD2	14	-	TRBV5-1	TRBJ2-1	TGCGCCAGCACCCGGGGGGGAGACTACAATGAGCAGTTCTTC	CASTRGGDYNEQFF
-	13	-	TRBV5-4	TRBJ1-1	TGTGCCAGCAGCTTGTTAGGTCGGACTGAAGCTTTCTTT	CASSLLGRTEAFF
-	13	few	TRBV12-3/TRBV12-4	TRBJ2-7	TGTGCCAGCAGTTTTGGAGGGGGCTACGAGCAGTACTTC	CASSFGGGYEQYF
-	14	-	TRBV18	TRBJ2-5	TGTGCCAGCTCACCGATACAGGGACAAGAGACCCAGTACTTC	CASSPIQGQETQYF
-	16	-	TRBV11-2	TRBJ1-4	TGTGCCAGCACCCGCGGAAGTCTTGCAACTAATGAAAAACTGTTTTTT	CASTRGSLATNEKLFF
-	16	-	TRBV9	TRBJ1-6	TGTGCCAGCAGCGGGAGCAGTGCGCCGGGGAATTCACCCCTCCACTTT	CASSGSSAPGNSPLHF
TRBD2	16	-	TRBV5-1	TRBJ2-1	TGCGCCAGCAGCTTGATGACTAGCGGGACATACAATGAGCAGTTCTTC	CASSLMTSGTYNEQFF
TRBD1	16	few	TRBV4-1	TRBJ1-4	TGCGCCAGCAGCCAAGAGCCGGGACAGGGGTGGGAAAAACTGTTTTTT	CASSQEPGQGWEKLFF
-	13	-	TRBV10-3	TRBJ2-7	TGTGCCATCAGTGAGTCAGTGGGCTACGAGCAGTACTTC	CAISESVGYEQYF
TRBD1	15	-	TRBV6-5	TRBJ1-1	TGTGCCAGCAGTTACTCCGGGACAGGGGACACTGAAGCTTTCTTT	CASSYSGTGDTEAFF
TRBD1	15	-	TRBV7-2	TRBJ2-7	TGTGCCAGCAGCTTAGGCCGAGGACAGGTTTACGAGCAGTACTTC	CASSLGRGQVYEQYF
-	15	once	TRBV5-4	TRBJ1-2	TGTGCCAGCAGCTTTGGCCGGGATCAGGTTTTAGGCTACACCTTC	CASSFGRDQVLGYTF
TRBD2	13	-	TRBV2	TRBJ2-5	TGTGCCACCCAGTCGGGGGGTGAAGAGACCCAGTACTTC	CATQSGGEETQYF
-	16	-	TRBV30	TRBJ2-5	TGTGCCTGGAACAATCCCTCTCGATCGCCCGGAGGGACCCAGTACTTC	CAWNNPSRSPGGTQYF
-	16	-	TRBV6-1	TRBJ2-5	TGTGCCAGCAGTGAAGTTCGGGACGCGTACCAAGAGACCCAGTACTTC	CASSEVRDAYQETQYF
-	21	-	TRBV7-5	TRBJ2-7	TGTGCCAGAAGCACGGACAGGCAAATCCGTCAATGGTTCCTTCGAGTGCACGAGCAGTACTTC	CARSTDRQIRQWFLRVHEQYF
-	13	-	TRBV21-1	TRBJ2-7	TGTGCCAGCAGCAACGACGATTTCTACGAGCAGTACTTC	CASSNDDFYEQYF
-	13	-	TRBV6-5	TRBJ1-1	TGTGCCAGCAGTTACAGGCTGGGCACTGAAGCTTTCTTT	CASSYRLGTEAFF
-	13	few	TRBV4-1	TRBJ2-7	TGCGCCAGCAGCCGAGACATTGGCTACGAGCAGTACTTC	CASSRDIGYEQYF
TRBD2	15	-	TRBV4-2	TRBJ2-7	TGTGCCAGCAGCCAAGCCTTCCTCATAGCGGGAGAGCAGTACTTC	CASSQAFLIAGEQYF
TRBD2	16	-	TRBV7-2	TRBJ2-3	TGTGCCAGCAGCCCTGCGGGAGTATCTAGCACAGATACGCAGTATTTT	CASSPAGVSSTDTQYF
-	13	-	TRBV7-3	TRBJ1-1	TGTGCCAGCAGCTCAGGGGTGAACACTGAAGCTTTCTTT	CASSSGVNTEAFF
-	12	-	TRBV6-2/TRBV6-3	TRBJ2-7	TGTGCCAGCAGTTACCGGGACTACGAGCAGTACTTC	CASSYRDYEQYF
-	14	once	TRBV19	TRBJ2-3	TGTGCCAGTAGTATAGACTCAAGCACAGATACGCAGTATTTT	CASSIDSSTDTQYF
TRBD1	14	-	TRBV6-5	TRBJ1-1	TGTGCCAGCAGGCAGGGACAGCTAAACACTGAAGCTTTCTTT	CASRQGQLNTEAFF
TRBD2	16	-	TRBV11-3	TRBJ2-1	TGTGCCAGCAGCTGGGGGGGAGCTAGCGGGGACAATGAGCAGTTCTTC	CASSWGGASGDNEQFF
-	16	-	TRBV11-3	TRBJ2-1	TGTGCCAGCAGCTCCCCGCTCGATTTGGCCCAAGCTGAGCAGTTCTTC	CASSSPLDLAQAEQFF
TRBD1	16	-	TRBV6-5	TRBJ2-7	TGTGCCAGCAGTTACCAACCGGGACAGCCGACCTACGAGCAGTACTTC	CASSYQPGQPTYEQYF
-	15	-	TRBV6-5	TRBJ1-5	TGTGCCAGCAGTCCTTGGGGACAAATAAATCAGCCCCAGCATTTT	CASSPWGQINQPQHF
-	16	-	TRBV4-1	TRBJ2-5	TGCGCCAGCAGCCAAGTAGGTTGGCAGCCACAAGAGACCCAGTACTTC	CASSQVGWQPQETQYF